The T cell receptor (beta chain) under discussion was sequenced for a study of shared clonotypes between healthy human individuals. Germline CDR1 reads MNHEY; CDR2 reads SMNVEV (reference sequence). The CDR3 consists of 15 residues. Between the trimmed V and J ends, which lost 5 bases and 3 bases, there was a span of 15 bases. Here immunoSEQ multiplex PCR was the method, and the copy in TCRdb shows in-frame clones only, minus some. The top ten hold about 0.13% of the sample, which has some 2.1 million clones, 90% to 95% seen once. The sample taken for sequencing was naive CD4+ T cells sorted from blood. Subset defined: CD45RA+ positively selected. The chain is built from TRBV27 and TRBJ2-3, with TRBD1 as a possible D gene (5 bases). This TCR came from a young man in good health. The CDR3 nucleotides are TGTGCCAGCAGTACGACAGTCACCAGAACAGATACGCAGTATTTT. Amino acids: CASSTTVTRTDTQYF.